This T cell receptor beta chain comes out of a study of blood T cell repertoires in COVID-19. Whole-study context: Both acute and convalescent COVID-19 samples were obtained from the United States, Italy and Spain. From T cells, B-cell-depleted T cells, or PBMCs came the material, which was cDNA or gDNA.

This table comes from immunoSEQ multiplex PCR, and its TCRdb copy is limited to in-frame clones, with some not included. Of under 70,000 clones detected, 85% to 90% appear once; the ten largest clones hold 10% to 15%. Germline V gene lookup returns CDR1 SGHVS and CDR2 FQNEAQ. Trimming stripped 5 bases from V and 4 bases from J, with 23 bases between. This CDR3 contains 17 residues. The sequencing sample was made of peripheral blood. This receptor was identified in a man aged 60-69 years with active COVID-19. The rearrangement uses TRBV7-8 and TRBJ2-5; D is possibly TRBD1 (8 bases). CDR3 DNA: TGTGCCAGCAGCATACCACAAAACAGGGGGGGAGGAGAGACCCAGTACTTC. This translates into CASSIPQNRGGGETQYF.